The entry below gives a single T cell receptor (beta chain) sequence along with its context. This sample was included in a study of control samples from healthy donors and cancer patients. J gave up 5 bases and V 5 bases, and 4 bases lay outside the gene matches. The CDR3 is made up of 13 amino acids. Repertoires were generated with immunoSEQ multiplex PCR, while TCRdb's copy carries only in-frame clones and drops some. The sample shows about 160,000 clones, roughly 90% of them seen only once. Sequencing input: blood. This chain links TRBV12-3 or TRBV12-4 with TRBJ2-5; 8 positions agree with TRBD1. The TCR was taken from a woman in her twenties or thirties in good health. The CDR3 nucleotides read TGTGCCAGCAGTCCAGGGGGCCGGGAGACCCAGTACTTC. It specifies CASSPGGRETQYF.